This T cell receptor (beta chain) was profiled in a study of control samples from healthy donors and cancer patients. The method was immunoSEQ multiplex PCR; TCRdb's version includes in-frame clones alone and lacks a portion of them. The table for this sample gives roughly 190,000 clones. CDR1 and CDR2 (germline): GTSNPN, SVGIG (reference sequence). Trimming took off 0 bases at V and 8 bases at J, with 10 bases between the two ends. This CDR3 contains 12 residues. The V and J genes are TRBV30 and TRBJ1-2; D gene ambiguous. What was sequenced was blood. This TCR was sampled from a woman aged 25 to 39 in good health. DNA of the CDR3: TGTGCCTGGAGTGTACTCGGGCAAGGCTACACCTTC. It encodes CAWSVLGQGYTF. The full variable domain, in which reference TRBV30 and TRBJ1-2 provide the parts outside the CDR3, is SQTIHQWPATLVQPVGSPLSLECTVEGTSNPNLYWYRQAAGRGLQLLFYSVGIGQISSEVPQNLSASRPQDRQFILSSKKLLLSDSGFYLCAWSVLGQGYTFGSGTRLTVV.